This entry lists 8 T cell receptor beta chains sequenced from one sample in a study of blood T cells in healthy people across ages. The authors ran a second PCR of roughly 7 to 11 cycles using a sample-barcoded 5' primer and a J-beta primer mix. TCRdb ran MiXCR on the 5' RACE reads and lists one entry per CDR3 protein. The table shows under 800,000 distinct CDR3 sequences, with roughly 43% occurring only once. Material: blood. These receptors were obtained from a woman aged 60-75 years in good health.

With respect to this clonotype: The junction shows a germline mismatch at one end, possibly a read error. CDR3 protein: CASNIGQGRVELYF. CDR3 nucleotide sequence: TGTGCCAGCAATATCGGACAGGGGAGGGTCGAGCTGTACTTC. V and J are TRBV6-1 and TRBJ2-7; 9 positions agree with TRBD1. The CDR3 length is 14 residues. The germline V gene has CDR1 MNHNS and CDR2 SASEGT.

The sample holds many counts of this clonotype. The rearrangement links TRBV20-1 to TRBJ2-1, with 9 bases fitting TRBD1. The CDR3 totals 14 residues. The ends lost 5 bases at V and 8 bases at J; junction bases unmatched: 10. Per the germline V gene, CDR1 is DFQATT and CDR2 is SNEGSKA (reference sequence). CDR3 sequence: CSADPGQGYDEQFF. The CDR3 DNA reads TGCAGTGCTGATCCGGGACAGGGTTACGATGAGCAGTTCTTC.

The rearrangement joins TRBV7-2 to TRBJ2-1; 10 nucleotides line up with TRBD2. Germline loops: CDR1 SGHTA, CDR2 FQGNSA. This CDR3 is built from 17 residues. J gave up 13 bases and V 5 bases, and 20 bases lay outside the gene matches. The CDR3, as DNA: TGTGCCAGCAGCATAGGGGGACGAGCGGGAGGGCCGGTGACCCAGTTCTTC. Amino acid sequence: CASSIGGRAGGPVTQFF.

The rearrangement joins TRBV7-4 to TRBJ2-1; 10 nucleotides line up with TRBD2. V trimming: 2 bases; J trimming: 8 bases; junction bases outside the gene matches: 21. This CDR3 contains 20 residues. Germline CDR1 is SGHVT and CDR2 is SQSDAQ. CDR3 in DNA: TGTGCCAGCAGCTTATTAGGACTAGCGGAGACCTTTCATTTTACGGATGAGCAGTTCTTC. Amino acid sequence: CASSLLGLAETFHFTDEQFF.

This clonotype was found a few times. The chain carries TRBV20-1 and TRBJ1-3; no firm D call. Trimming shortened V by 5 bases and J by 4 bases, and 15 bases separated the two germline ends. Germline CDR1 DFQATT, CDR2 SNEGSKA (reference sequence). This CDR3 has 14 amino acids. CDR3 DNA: TGCAGTGCTCCTTCCCCAGGTTACGGAAACACCATATATTTT. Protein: CSAPSPGYGNTIYF.

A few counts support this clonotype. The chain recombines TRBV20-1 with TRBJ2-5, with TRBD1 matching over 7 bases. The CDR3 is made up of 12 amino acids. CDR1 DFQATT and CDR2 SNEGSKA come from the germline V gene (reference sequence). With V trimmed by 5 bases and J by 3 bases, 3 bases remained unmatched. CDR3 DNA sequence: TGCAGTGCTCGCGGACAGGAAGAGACCCAGTACTTC. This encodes CSARGQEETQYF.

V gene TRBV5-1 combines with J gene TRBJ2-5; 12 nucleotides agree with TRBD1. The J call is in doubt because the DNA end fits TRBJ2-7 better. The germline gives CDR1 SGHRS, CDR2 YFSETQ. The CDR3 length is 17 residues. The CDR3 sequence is CASSVGPGQGAGYEQYF. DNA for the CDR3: TGCGCCAGCAGCGTCGGCCCGGGACAGGGGGCGGGATACGAGCAGTACTTC.

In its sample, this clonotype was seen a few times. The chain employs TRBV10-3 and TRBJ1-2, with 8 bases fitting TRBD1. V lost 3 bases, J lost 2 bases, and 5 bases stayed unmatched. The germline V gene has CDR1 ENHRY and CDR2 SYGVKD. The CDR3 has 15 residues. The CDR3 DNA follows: TGTGCCATCAGTGAAAGGACAGGGAGAAACTATGGCTACACCTTC. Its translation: CAISERTGRNYGYTF.